The next 14 T cell receptor beta chains were all read from a single sample in a study of vaccination effects on CD4 cells after COVID-19. The antigens these receptors bind are not known. The culture ran for approximately 10 days before CD4+ T cells were isolated. Libraries were prepared by immunoSEQ multiplex PCR; TCRdb keeps only in-frame clonotypes and omits some of them. The table shows about 25,000 clones, with roughly 75% occurring only once. The specimen was CD4+ T cells from PBMCs cultured without peptide, collected before COVID-19 vaccination. The receptors derive from a human donor who received a COVID-19 vaccine.

The chain couples TRBV6-2 or TRBV6-3 to TRBJ1-5; D call uncertain. Trimming took off 1 base at V and 6 bases at J, with 4 bases between the two ends. Looked up from germline, CDR1 is MNHEY and CDR2 is SVGEGT. This CDR3 has 12 amino acids. CDR3 loop: CASSYWGQPQHF. As DNA, the CDR3 is TGTGCCAGCAGTTACTGGGGTCAGCCCCAGCATTTT.

The chain employs TRBV6-5 and TRBJ2-2, with D perhaps TRBD1 (5 bases). The CDR3 consists of 13 residues. CDR1 is MNHEY and CDR2 is SVGAGI in the germline V gene. The V end lost 4 bases, the J end lost 4 bases, and 7 bases lay between the germline ends. CDR3 sequence (DNA): TGTGCCAGCAGTTCCCAGGGCACCGGGGAGCTGTTTTTT. This sequence encodes CASSSQGTGELFF.

This chain links TRBV4-3 with TRBJ1-5; D unresolved. CDR1 is LGHNA, CDR2 YSLEER, per germline. CDR3 length: 14 amino acids. Deletions cut 1 base from V and 9 bases from J, with 13 bases between. The CDR3 is CASSQGALVGPQHF. Here the CDR3 DNA reads TGCGCCAGCAGCCAAGGGGCCTTGGTTGGGCCCCAGCATTTT.

The V call is TRBV5-4, the J call TRBJ1-2; D not resolved. This CDR3 comprises 15 residues. Germline CDR1 reads SGHNT; CDR2 reads YYREEE (reference sequence). Deletions cut 0 bases from V and 3 bases from J, with 12 bases between. CDR3 coding DNA: TGTGCCAGCAGCTTGGACGGACGAGGCGACTATGGCTACACCTTC. This codes for CASSLDGRGDYGYTF.

A few counts support this clone. V gene TRBV29-1 combines with J gene TRBJ1-2; D unclear. Trimming took off 4 bases at V and 4 bases at J, with 13 bases between the two ends. The CDR3 covers 13 residues. CDR1 and CDR2 (germline): SQVTM, ANQGSEA. The DNA for the CDR3 is TGCAGCGTTGTATTCCTCTCCGGCTATGGCTACACCTTC. It translates to CSVVFLSGYGYTF.

For the CDR3, the DNA is TGTGCCAGTAGTATTGGGAGCAGGGGAAATGAAGCTTTCTTT. Encoded protein: CASSIGSRGNEAFF. The chain employs TRBV19 and TRBJ1-1; D might be TRBD1 (6 bases). This CDR3 has 14 amino acids. Germline assignment: CDR1 LNHDA and CDR2 SQIVND (reference sequence). Trimming shortened V by 3 bases and J by 7 bases, and 15 bases separated the two germline ends.

The chain is built from TRBV15 and TRBJ2-6; tentatively, D is TRBD1 (6 bases). This CDR3 has 14 residues. The V end was cut by 8 bases, the J end by 4 bases, with 12 bases between. Germline CDR1 reads LNHNV; CDR2 reads YYDKDF (reference sequence). Written as DNA, the CDR3 is TGTGCCACCCGACAGGTTTGGGGGGCCAACGTCCTGACTTTC. Encoded protein: CATRQVWGANVLTF.

This clone was detected once. This rearrangement joins TRBV28 to TRBJ1-5; 7 bases line up with TRBD1. CDR3 length equals 16 residues. V lost 8 bases, J lost 1 base, and 11 bases stayed unmatched. Germline V CDR1 and CDR2: MDHEN, SYDVKM. For the CDR3, the DNA is TGTGCCAGCCTTCCAGGGGGGGGTAGGAGCAATCAGCCCCAGCATTTT. It translates to CASLPGGGRSNQPQHF. Full variable domain (missing parts from reference TRBV28 and TRBJ1-5): DVKVTQSSRYLVKRTGEKVFLECVQDMDHENMFWYRQDPGLGLRLIYFSYDVKMKEKGDIPEGYSVSREKKERFSLILESASTNQTSMYLCASLPGGGRSNQPQHFGDGTRLSIL.

This sequence joins TRBV5-1 and TRBJ1-4; weak D call: TRBD1 (5 bases). CDR1 and CDR2 (germline): SGHRS, YFSETQ. The germline V and J ends were trimmed by 0 bases and 6 bases, with 12 bases remaining between them. This CDR3 contains 15 residues. CDR3 bases: TGCGCCAGCAGCTTGGAAGGGAGGGGAGATGAAAAACTGTTTTTT. It specifies CASSLEGRGDEKLFF.

The chain carries TRBV18 and TRBJ2-1; maybe TRBD2 (5 bases). From germline, CDR1 is KGHSH and CDR2 LQKENI. The length of the CDR3 is 15 residues. V dropped 0 bases and J dropped 7 bases, with 13 bases sitting between them. The CDR3 loop reads CASSPPSGEGNEQFF. The CDR3 DNA reads as TGTGCCAGCTCACCACCTTCCGGGGAAGGTAATGAGCAGTTCTTC.

This clone was seen more than once but under ten times. The chain joins TRBV9 to TRBJ1-3; no clear D gene. Trimming cost V 2 bases and J 6 bases, with 9 bases left between them. This CDR3 is 13 amino acids long. The germline V gene encodes CDR1 SGDLS and CDR2 YYNGEE. CDR3 nucleotides: TGTGCCAGCAGCGTTGGGGTTCTAAACACCATATATTTT. It specifies CASSVGVLNTIYF.

The gene calls are TRBV3-1 (or the pseudogene TRBV3-2) and TRBJ2-1; 11 bases match TRBD2. This CDR3 contains 16 residues. Germline V gene sequence: CDR1 LGHDT, CDR2 YNNKEL (reference sequence). V trimming: 4 bases; J trimming: 8 bases; junction bases outside the gene matches: 10. CDR3 protein: CASSLQLAGVLDEQFF. The CDR3 coding sequence is TGTGCCAGCAGCCTACAACTAGCGGGAGTCCTGGATGAGCAGTTCTTC.

This clone has just a few counts. CDR3 loop: CASTQTGLAGEPRYEQYF. The CDR3 nucleotides are TGTGCCAGCACCCAAACGGGACTAGCGGGGGAGCCGCGCTACGAGCAGTACTTC. This sequence joins TRBV7-9 and TRBJ2-7; 14 nucleotides line up with TRBD2. This CDR3 spans 18 amino acids. The V gene end was trimmed by 7 bases and the J gene end by 3 bases; junction bases not matched to a gene: 14. Germline CDR1 is SEHNR and CDR2 is FQNEAQ (reference sequence).

This clone was counted only a few times. V gene TRBV11-2 combines with J gene TRBJ1-1, with D unclear. V shed 5 bases and J shed 1 base, with 23 bases lying between them. Germline V gene data show CDR1 as SGHAT and CDR2 as FQNNGV. This CDR3 contains 18 residues. The CDR3 is CASSLYARPAGRNTEAFF. The CDR3 DNA reads TGTGCCAGCAGCCTCTATGCCCGGCCGGCAGGACGGAACACTGAAGCTTTCTTT.